The 20 T cell receptor beta chains reported below all come from one sample, sequenced in a study of T cells in Graves' hyperthyroidism and ophthalmopathy (dated by TCRdb to the late 2010s). The library was prepared using multiplex PCR. Instrument used: Illumina HiSeq 2000. Amplification of TCR beta CDR3 regions was carried out from RNA transcripts. A first-round RT-PCR of the TCR CDR3 used the HTBI primer set with the Qiagen OneStep RT-PCR kit. TCRdb reworked the public reads: Q25 trimming with fastp, MiXCR clone assembly, productive beta chains retained. Here each entry gathers all rows of one CDR3 protein and keeps the most common genes and DNA. Present in this sample are around 600,000 distinct CDR3 sequences, more than 14% of which were seen just once. Roughly an eighth of the sample is in the top ten clones. Sequenced sample: blood. The receptors come from a woman in her forties or fifties with Graves' ophthalmopathy.

The sample holds many counts of this clonotype. The rearrangement uses TRBV9 and TRBJ2-2; D gene unclear. Per germline, CDR1 SGDLS and CDR2 YYNGEE. This CDR3 comprises 14 residues. The V and J ends lost 5 bases and 0 bases respectively, with 8 bases between them. This CDR3 is CASRGRTNTGELFF. CDR3 bases: TGTGCCAGCAGGGGCCGAACGAACACCGGGGAGCTGTTTTTT.

With respect to this clonotype: An end of the junction does not agree with germline; a read error may underlie this. The CDR3 region is CASSPTGPTGGCTF. CDR3 bases: TGTGCCAGCAGTCCGACGGGACCTACTGGCGGCTGCACCTTC. This chain joins TRBV13 and TRBJ1-2; D is perhaps TRBD1 (5 bases). This CDR3 contains 14 residues. The germline V gene encodes CDR1 PRHDT and CDR2 FYEKMQ (reference sequence).

V is TRBV19 and J is TRBJ1-1, with D possibly matching TRBD1 (5 bases). V lost 5 bases and J 3 bases, leaving 19 bases between the germline ends. Germline CDR1 is LNHDA and CDR2 is SQIVND (reference sequence). CDR3 length: 16 amino acids. The chain's CDR3 is CASSPSGGLVDTEAFF. The CDR3 DNA reads as TGTGCCAGTAGTCCCTCTGGGGGACTGGTTGACACTGAAGCTTTCTTT.

This clonotype showed up just a few times. The V and J genes are TRBV5-4 and TRBJ2-5, with 9 nucleotides matching TRBD2. The germline CDR1 and CDR2 sequences are SGHNT and YYREEE (reference sequence). The CDR3 is made up of 17 amino acids. Unmatched junction bases numbered 15, after V lost 4 bases and J lost 5 bases. DNA of the CDR3: TGTGCCAGCAGCCCCTTGATAGCGGGAGAGAGTTGGGAGACCCAGTACTTC. Translated: CASSPLIAGESWETQYF.

This clonotype has at least ten counts. This rearrangement joins TRBV5-1 to TRBJ2-3, with TRBD2 matching over 14 bases. The junction had 7 bases not matched to a gene; V was cut back by 2 bases and J by 2 bases. CDR1 and CDR2 from the germline V gene are SGHRS and YFSETQ. The CDR3 has 18 amino acids. The CDR3: CASSLFGTSGSLTDTQYF. The DNA of the CDR3 is TGCGCCAGCAGCTTATTTGGGACTAGCGGGAGTCTCACAGATACGCAGTATTTT.

This clonotype was counted many times. The CDR3 region has the DNA TGTGCCAGCAGTTTGTGGAGTCTAAACTATGGCTACACCTTC. It encodes CASSLWSLNYGYTF. The rearrangement joins TRBV28 to TRBJ1-2; D remains unclear. Looked up from germline, CDR1 is MDHEN and CDR2 is SYDVKM. This CDR3 has 14 amino acids. The V end lost 3 bases, the J end lost 2 bases, and 10 bases lay between the germline ends.

This chain links TRBV6-2 or TRBV6-3 with TRBJ2-1; D may match TRBD1 or TRBD2 (5 bases each). Germline assignment: CDR1 MNHEY and CDR2 SVGEGT. The CDR3 extends over 14 amino acids. Trimming took off 6 bases at V and 9 bases at J, with 18 bases between the two ends. The chain's CDR3 is CASSRDGSFGEQFF. CDR3 DNA: TGTGCCAGCAGCCGGGACGGTTCTTTTGGTGAGCAGTTCTTC.

This clonotype has just one count. This chain links TRBV6-4 with TRBJ2-4, with 7 bases that match TRBD1. The CDR3 sequence is 16 residues long. Unmatched junction bases numbered 16, after V lost 6 bases and J lost 8 bases. CDR1 is MRHNA and CDR2 is SNTAGT in the germline V gene. DNA of the CDR3: TGTGCCAGCAGGCCAGACAGGGTTCCGTCCCGGGACATTCAGTACTTC. Residues: CASRPDRVPSRDIQYF.

The J gene is TRBJ1-4, the V gene TRBV5-1, with 9 bases aligning to TRBD1. Trimming removed 4 bases from V and 7 bases from J; junction bases left unmatched: 5. This CDR3 region has 14 residues. CDR1 and CDR2 from the germline V gene are SGHRS and YFSETQ. CDR3 nucleotides: TGCGCCAGCAGCGGCGGGACAGGGTTTGAAAAACTGTTTTTT. Protein sequence: CASSGGTGFEKLFF.

The chain recombines TRBV4-2 with TRBJ2-2, with no clear D. Trimming pared 4 bases from V and 4 bases from J, leaving 10 bases between. Germline CDR1 reads LGHNA; CDR2 reads YNFKEQ. This CDR3 has 14 amino acids. The CDR3 here is CASSLKESTGELFF. The CDR3 DNA follows: TGTGCCAGCAGCCTAAAAGAGAGCACCGGGGAGCTGTTTTTT.

Many counts were recorded for this clonotype. V is TRBV28 and J is TRBJ1-6; D call uncertain. This CDR3 contains 14 residues. CDR1 MDHEN and CDR2 SYDVKM come from the germline V gene. Trimming took off 3 bases at V and 6 bases at J, with 9 bases between the two ends. CDR3 coding DNA: TGTGCCAGCAGTTTTATGGGTAGTAATTCACCCCTCCACTTT. This translates into CASSFMGSNSPLHF. Drawing the rest from reference TRBV28 and TRBJ1-6, the complete variable domain is DVKVTQSSRYLVKRTGEKVFLECVQDMDHENMFWYRQDPGLGLRLIYFSYDVKMKEKGDIPEGYSVSREKKERFSLILESASTNQTSMYLCASSFMGSNSPLHFGNGTRLTVT.

This clonotype was counted many times. A junction end diverges from the germline sequence, so it may reflect a read error. This rearrangement joins TRBV7-7 to TRBJ2-1; D unresolved. CDR3 size: 13 residues. Looked up from germline, CDR1 is SSHAT and CDR2 is FNYEAQ (reference sequence). The CDR3, as DNA: TGTGCTAGCAGCTCCGACTTATACAATGAGCAGTTCTTC. Translation gives CASSSDLYNEQFF.

The rearrangement joins TRBV5-1 to TRBJ1-2, with TRBD1 as a possible D gene (5 bases). V lost 4 bases to trimming and J lost 4 bases, with 17 bases between them. The CDR3 length is 15 residues. Per the germline V gene, CDR1 is SGHRS and CDR2 is YFSETQ. For the CDR3, the DNA is TGCGCCAGCAGCGTCGACTCTGGAGGGACCTATGGCTACACCTTC. This sequence encodes CASSVDSGGTYGYTF.

V is TRBV5-4 and J is TRBJ1-1, with D tentatively TRBD1 (5 bases). V was shortened by 3 bases and J by 0 bases, with 9 bases between the two germline ends. The CDR3 has 14 amino acids. The V gene's germline CDR1 is SGHNT and CDR2 YYREEE (reference sequence). CDR3 sequence (DNA): TGTGCCAGCAGCTCGGGACCGATGAACACTGAAGCTTTCTTT. Amino acids: CASSSGPMNTEAFF.

Details on this clonotype: This could be a read error, since a much larger clone is one nucleotide away. This sequence joins TRBV7-9 and TRBJ2-3, with TRBD2 matching 8 bases. The CDR3 runs to 16 residues. CDR1 is SEHNR, CDR2 FQNEAQ, per germline (reference sequence). CDR3 DNA sequence: TGTGTCAGCAGCTTAGGTTCTAGCGGGAGCACAGATACGCAGTATTTT. Its protein is CVSSLGSSGSTDTQYF.

In its sample, this clonotype was seen a few times. The chain carries TRBV6-5 and TRBJ1-6; D not resolved. V was shortened by 1 base and J by 5 bases, with 6 bases between the two germline ends. Germline V gene sequence: CDR1 MNHEY, CDR2 SVGAGI. CDR3 length: 14 residues. The CDR3 is CASSYLADNSPLHF. The DNA of the CDR3 is TGTGCCAGCAGTTACTTAGCTGATAATTCACCCCTCCACTTT.

The chain has TRBV3-1 and TRBJ1-5; the D is unclear. The CDR3 is 13 amino acids. CDR1 and CDR2 from the germline V gene are LGHDT and YNNKEL (reference sequence). V dropped 0 bases and J dropped 9 bases, with 9 bases sitting between them. The CDR3, as DNA: TGTGCCAGCAGCCAAGATCGGGGTAGGCCCCAGCATTTT. Translated: CASSQDRGRPQHF. Drawing the rest from reference TRBV3-1 and TRBJ1-5, the complete variable domain is DTAVSQTPKYLVTQMGNDKSIKCEQNLGHDTMYWYKQDSKKFLKIMFSYNNKELIINETVPNRFSPKSPDKAHLNLHINSLELGDSAVYFCASSQDRGRPQHFGDGTRLSIL.

Many counts were recorded for this clonotype. The rearrangement uses TRBV30 and TRBJ1-5; D uncertain. CDR3 length: 14 amino acids. The V and J ends lost 1 base and 7 bases respectively, with 14 bases between them. Per the germline V gene, CDR1 is GTSNPN and CDR2 is SVGIG (reference sequence). The CDR3 DNA reads TGTGCCTGGAGTGGACATATGCCCGACCAGCCCCAGCATTTT. Protein: CAWSGHMPDQPQHF.

The sample holds a few counts of this clonotype. The chain carries TRBV6-1 and TRBJ2-7, with 8 bases matching TRBD1. V shed 7 bases, J shed 2 bases, and the junction held 7 bases outside the gene matches. Germline CDR1 and CDR2: MNHNS and SASEGT. The length of the CDR3 is 14 residues. CDR3 nucleotide sequence: TGTGCCAGCAAGGGGGACAGGAGACCCTACGAGCAGTACTTC. It codes for CASKGDRRPYEQYF.

This clonotype was seen at least ten times. This chain links TRBV10-3 with TRBJ1-1; D is perhaps TRBD1 (5 bases). The CDR3 loop spans 15 amino acids. The V and J ends lost 3 bases and 4 bases respectively, with 15 bases between them. The germline V gene has CDR1 ENHRY and CDR2 SYGVKD. The CDR3 spells CAISDKGLEGTEAFF. The CDR3 nucleotides read TGTGCCATCAGTGACAAGGGGCTTGAAGGCACTGAAGCTTTCTTT.